The entry below gives a single T cell receptor beta chain sequence along with its context. The antigen is unknown. CDR1 is LNHDA and CDR2 is SQIVND in the germline V gene (reference sequence). V trimming: 4 bases; J trimming: 5 bases; junction bases outside the gene matches: 12. The CDR3 has 16 residues. Researchers ran the PCR with 60 Vbeta and 13 Jbeta primers. Sequenced by immunoSEQ multiplex PCR; TCRdb stores in-frame clones only, minus some. The sample totals approximately 140,000 clones. The data were obtained in a study of cytomegalovirus exposure and HLA in healthy donors. Study-level findings and limits: A later analysis reported that several of the most significant clusters appeared to be linked to common viral pathogens, among them Epstein-Barr virus. A later analysis linked 15,000 to 20,000 TCR beta sequences to HLA alleles at 0.05 false discovery rate. When analyzed later, the rates of TCR association showed variation by HLA locus, with DRB1 the most and HLA-C the fewest.

Sequenced: PBMCs. The TCR was taken from a woman aged 40 to 55 in good health and CMV-seronegative. The chain is built from TRBV19 and TRBJ2-5; 8 positions agree with TRBD2. CDR3 bases: TGTGCCAGTAGTACGCCCCGGGGGGGAATTCGGGAGACCCAGTACTTC. Translated, it gives CASSTPRGGIRETQYF.